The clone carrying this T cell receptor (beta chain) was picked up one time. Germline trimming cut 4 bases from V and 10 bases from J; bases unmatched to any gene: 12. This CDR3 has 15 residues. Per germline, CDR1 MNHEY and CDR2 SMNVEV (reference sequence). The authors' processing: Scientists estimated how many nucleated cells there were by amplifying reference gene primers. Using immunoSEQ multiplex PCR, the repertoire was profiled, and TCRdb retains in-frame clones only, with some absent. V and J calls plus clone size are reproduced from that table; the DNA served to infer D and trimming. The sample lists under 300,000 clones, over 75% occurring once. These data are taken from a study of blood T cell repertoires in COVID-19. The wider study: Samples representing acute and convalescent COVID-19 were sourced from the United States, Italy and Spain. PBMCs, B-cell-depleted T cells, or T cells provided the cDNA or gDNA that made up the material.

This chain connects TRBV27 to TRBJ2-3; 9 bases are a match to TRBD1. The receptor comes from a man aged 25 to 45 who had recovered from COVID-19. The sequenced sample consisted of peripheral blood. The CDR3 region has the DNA TGTGCCAGCAGTTCAACATCTTTAACAGGGGGCGCGCAGTATTTT. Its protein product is CASSSTSLTGGAQYF.